A selection of T cell receptor beta chains follows, all from one sample in a study of blood T cell repertoires in COVID-19. Sequencing was performed with immunoSEQ multiplex PCR; in TCRdb, only in-frame clones are kept and a portion is missing. The sample holds 200,000 or so clones, about nine tenths seen once. The source material was PBMCs or T cells enriched from blood (not recorded which). The receptors here all came from a man aged 30 to 39 in a cohort exposed to, infected with or recovered from COVID-19 (not recorded which). Each CDR3 is given with its conserved first and last residue. A D gene is named only where the DNA matches it firmly. Clone size is given for some rows only: seen once, a few or many times, or a class if the clone is expanded.

D	J	V	size	DNA	CDR3
TRBD1	TRBJ1-1	TRBV2	NA	TGTGCCAGCAGTCTACAGGGGATTAAGCACACTGAAGCTTTCTTT	CASSLQGIKHTEAFF
NA	TRBJ2-2	TRBV21-1	NA	TGTGCCGGCCTAGTCTCCGGGGAGCTGTTTTTT	CAGLVSGELFF
NA	TRBJ1-2	TRBV9	NA	TGTGCCAGCAGCGTAGACCAGAACTATGGCTACACCTTC	CASSVDQNYGYTF
NA	TRBJ2-5	TRBV6-5	NA	TGTGCCACCGATAGAACCGGGACAAAAGAGACCCAGTACTTC	CATDRTGTKETQYF
NA	TRBJ1-2	TRBV28	NA	TGTGCCACAAAACAGGGCCTGAACTATGGCTACACCTTC	CATKQGLNYGYTF
NA	TRBJ2-5	TRBV10-3	NA	TGTGCCATCAGTCCGTTAGAGTTCCAAGAGACCCAGTACTTC	CAISPLEFQETQYF
NA	TRBJ2-2	TRBV10-3	NA	TGTGCCATCAGTGGGAAGCCTTCGGGTCTGGTCATGGGCACCGGGGAGCTGTTTTTT	CAISGKPSGLVMGTGELFF
NA	TRBJ2-3	TRBV6-1	NA	TGTGCCAGCAGTGAAGGCCTAGCGAAAACAGATACGCAGTATTTT	CASSEGLAKTDTQYF
NA	TRBJ1-1	TRBV12-3/TRBV12-4	NA	TGTGCCAGCACTAGAGCTGTGAACACTGAAGCTTTCTTT	CASTRAVNTEAFF
NA	TRBJ2-3	TRBV9	NA	TGTGCCAGCAGTACGGTTAGCACAGATACGCAGTATTTT	CASSTVSTDTQYF
NA	TRBJ1-1	TRBV6-5	NA	TGTGCCAGCAGTTACTCGGCCCAAGCTTTCTTT	CASSYSAQAFF
TRBD1	TRBJ1-1	TRBV28	NA	TGTGCCAGCAGGTCGACAGGGGGCCTCGGGAGGACTGAAGCTTTCTTT	CASRSTGGLGRTEAFF
NA	TRBJ2-7	TRBV27	NA	TGTGCCAGCAGTTTATTTGAGGGAATAAGTTTGCGATACGAGCAGTACTTC	CASSLFEGISLRYEQYF
TRBD1	TRBJ2-1	TRBV29-1	once	TGCAGCGTTGGACGACGGGACAGGGGAGGCAATGAGCAGTTCTTC	CSVGRRDRGGNEQFF
TRBD1	TRBJ2-7	TRBV5-5	NA	TGTGCCAGCAGCCGAGTTTACAGGGGGATAGACTACGAGCAGTACTTC	CASSRVYRGIDYEQYF
NA	TRBJ2-7	TRBV7-9	NA	TGTGCCGGGAGCGACGGGTCAGCTAACGAGCAGTACTTC	CAGSDGSANEQYF
NA	TRBJ1-5	TRBV7-2	NA	TGTGCCAGCAGCTTACAGGGGCCCAATCAGTCCCAGCATTTT	CASSLQGPNQSQHF
TRBD2	TRBJ2-3	TRBV7-9	NA	TGTGCCAGCAGCCAACCACGCCGGGAGGGAGGCACAGATACGCAGTATTTT	CASSQPRREGGTDTQYF
NA	TRBJ1-2	TRBV19	few	TGTGCCAGTAGTTTTTTGGCGGCGCGGGCCGGGGGTGGCTACACCTTC	CASSFLAARAGGGYTF
TRBD2	TRBJ2-3	TRBV11-2	NA	TGTGCCAGCAGCTTAGGGACTAGCGCGAGCACAGATACGCAGTATTTT	CASSLGTSASTDTQYF
NA	TRBJ2-1	TRBV6-1	once	TGTGCCAGCAGTGAAGGGACTATCTCCTACAATGAGCAGTTCTTC	CASSEGTISYNEQFF
TRBD2	TRBJ2-6	TRBV27	NA	TGTGCCAGCAGTTTACGTGGACTAGCGGGATCTGGGGCCAACGTCCTGACTTTC	CASSLRGLAGSGANVLTF
TRBD1	TRBJ1-1	TRBV5-1	NA	TGCGCCAGCAGCTTGGCCGGACAGGGGCCTATGAACACTGAAGCTTTCTTT	CASSLAGQGPMNTEAFF
NA	TRBJ1-2	TRBV6-5	NA	TGTGCCAGCAGTTACGGGGGGGGCTGGGGCTACACCTTC	CASSYGGGWGYTF
NA	TRBJ1-1	TRBV27	NA	TGTGCCAGCAGTTTAAACGGCAGGCTTGAAGCTTTCTTT	CASSLNGRLEAFF
TRBD1	TRBJ2-7	TRBV2	NA	TGTGCCAGCACCCTCCCGGGACAGGGACCTTACGAGCAGTACTTC	CASTLPGQGPYEQYF
NA	TRBJ2-3	TRBV11-2	NA	TGTGCCAGCAGCTTAGATAGGGACTTTAGCACAGATACGCAGTATTTT	CASSLDRDFSTDTQYF
NA	TRBJ2-7	TRBV3-1/TRBV3-2	NA	TGTGCCAGCAGCCTTTCGAAGGGTGGGGGGTACGAGCAGTACTTC	CASSLSKGGGYEQYF
NA	TRBJ1-1	TRBV24-1	NA	TGTGCCACCAGCCGAATGGGGAGAATGAACACTGAAGCTTTCTTT	CATSRMGRMNTEAFF
TRBD2	TRBJ2-1	TRBV28	NA	TGTGCCAGCAGTTCAATAGCGGGAGCCTACAATGAGCAGTTCTTC	CASSSIAGAYNEQFF
NA	TRBJ2-7	TRBV28	NA	TGTGCCAGCAGCCCGGGACACTTGCAGTACTTC	CASSPGHLQYF
TRBD1	TRBJ1-2	TRBV28	NA	TGTGCCAGCAGCTCAATGGGACAGCTAAAACGATATGGCTACACCTTC	CASSSMGQLKRYGYTF
TRBD1	TRBJ1-2	TRBV27	once	TGTGCCAGCAGTTCATGGAACAGGGGGGGAGGCATCGGCTACACCTTC	CASSSWNRGGGIGYTF
TRBD2	TRBJ2-2	TRBV5-1	NA	TGCGCCAGCAGCTCAAGAGCCACCGGGACTAGCGGGAGAGGAGTTCGCGGGGAGCTGTTTTTT	CASSSRATGTSGRGVRGELFF
NA	TRBJ2-1	TRBV28	NA	TGTGCCAGCCCGTCCCACAGGGGAGGATCCTACAATGAGCAGTTCTTC	CASPSHRGGSYNEQFF
TRBD2	TRBJ2-5	TRBV7-9	NA	TGTGCCAGCAGAGGGGGACTAGCGGAACAGAAGACCCAGTACTTC	CASRGGLAEQKTQYF
TRBD2	TRBJ2-3	TRBV7-9	NA	TGTGCCAGCAGCTTGGGACTAGCGGGAGGGCCGGACGGCACAGATACGCAGTATTTT	CASSLGLAGGPDGTDTQYF
NA	TRBJ2-7	TRBV15	NA	TGTGCCACCAGCAGAGATGCAGAAAAGTCCTACGAGCAGTACTTC	CATSRDAEKSYEQYF
TRBD2	TRBJ2-3	TRBV7-2	NA	TGTGCCAGCAGCCGGAACGGGAGGGAAACAGATACGCAGTATTTT	CASSRNGRETDTQYF
TRBD1	TRBJ1-1	TRBV12-5	few	TGTGCTAGTGGTTTGGGCAGAGGACAGGGTAGTCCTGAAGCTTTCTTT	CASGLGRGQGSPEAFF
NA	TRBJ2-3	TRBV9	NA	TGTGCCAGCAGCGTAGAGGGAGGCATCGATACGCAGTATTTT	CASSVEGGIDTQYF
NA	TRBJ2-6	TRBV19	NA	TGTGCCAGTAGTATAGGGGGCACTGGGGCCAACGTCCTGACTTTC	CASSIGGTGANVLTF
NA	TRBJ1-1	TRBV27	NA	TGTGCCAGCACGCCCACTTCTAATAACACTGAAGCTTTCTTT	CASTPTSNNTEAFF
TRBD1	TRBJ2-7	TRBV9	NA	TGTGCCAGCAGCTTCGGACAGGGGCGCGGGTCCGAGCAGTACTTC	CASSFGQGRGSEQYF
NA	TRBJ1-1	TRBV6-5	NA	TGTGCCAGCAGTCTCGCCGGGGTCGGGAACACTGAAGCTTTCTTT	CASSLAGVGNTEAFF
TRBD2	TRBJ2-1	TRBV15	NA	TGTGCCACCAGCCTCCTACCGGATAGCGGGGGATACAATGAGCAGTTCTTC	CATSLLPDSGGYNEQFF
NA	TRBJ2-7	TRBV10-3	NA	TGTGCCATCGCTACCCTAGGTATCGAGCAGTACTTC	CAIATLGIEQYF
NA	TRBJ2-1	TRBV7-3	NA	TGTGCCAGCAGCAAAGAGGCCCGCGTGGGTTACAATGAGCAGTTCTTC	CASSKEARVGYNEQFF
NA	TRBJ2-3	TRBV18	NA	TGTGCCAGCTCCCCGGGACTTAGCACAGATACGCAGTATTTT	CASSPGLSTDTQYF
TRBD1	TRBJ2-5	TRBV4-2	NA	TGTGCCAGCAGCCTAAGCGGACAGGATAAAGAGACCCAGTACTTC	CASSLSGQDKETQYF